This TCR beta chain was recovered during a study of cytomegalovirus exposure and HLA in healthy donors. PCR primers comprised 60 Vbeta and 13 Jbeta primers. Generated by immunoSEQ multiplex PCR, the TCRdb table keeps only in-frame clones and is missing some. The sample includes about 150,000 clones, over 70% of them seen just once. The CDR3 covers 15 residues. Germline V gene lookup returns CDR1 MDHEN and CDR2 SYDVKM. The ends lost 3 bases at V and 4 bases at J; junction bases unmatched: 6. V is TRBV28 and J is TRBJ1-5; 7 bases align to TRBD1. Sequenced material: PBMCs. This receptor was obtained from a male donor in good health and CMV-seronegative. The CDR3, as DNA: TGTGCCAGCAGTTTCGGGGACAGAGATAATCAGCCCCAGCATTTT. Protein: CASSFGDRDNQPQHF.